The T cell receptor beta chain under discussion was sequenced for a study of cytotoxic CD8 clonotypes in ibrutinib-treated CLL. Findings and caveats of the study: Baseline clonality, above age-matched healthy donor levels, tracked circulating CD8+ T-cell counts. Public clonotypes were uncommon and contracted or stayed stable on treatment.

This table comes from immunoSEQ multiplex PCR, and its TCRdb copy is limited to in-frame clones, with some not included. The table shows 300,000 to 400,000 clones, with roughly 67% occurring only once. On this clone: The antigen remains undetermined.

The germline V and J ends were trimmed by 5 bases and 3 bases, with 15 bases remaining between them. The CDR3 spans 15 residues. The germline CDR1 and CDR2 sequences are SGHVS and FNYEAQ. The sequence came from a human donor with chronic lymphocytic leukemia. The sequenced sample was PBMCs, obtained after 36 months of ibrutinib treatment. J is TRBJ2-3 and V is TRBV7-6, with D perhaps assigned TRBD1 or TRBD2 (5 bases each). The CDR3 nucleotides read TGTGCCAGCAGCCTCCGGGACGGAACAACAGATACGCAGTATTTT. Protein product: CASSLRDGTTDTQYF.